This T cell receptor (beta chain) stems from a study of a mutant IDH1 vaccine in newly diagnosed glioma. Repertoires were generated with immunoSEQ multiplex PCR, while TCRdb's copy carries only in-frame clones and drops some. The table includes tens of thousands of clones, 65% to 90% detected once. The CDR3 covers 17 residues. Germline CDR1 and CDR2: SGHVS and FQNEAQ. The ends were cut back, 11 bases at V and 1 base at J, with 26 bases in the middle. As for time point: baseline, week 1 (first vaccination visit). Specified treatment: pre-vaccination baseline after standard-of-care therapy. In regard to this clone: Its target is not known.

The study, taken as a whole, reports: Induction of immune responses by the vaccine occurred in more than 85% of patients.

The gene calls are TRBV7-8 and TRBJ1-2; D is possibly TRBD1 (6 bases). The source of this sequence is a man aged 30 to 45 with glioma. The source material was PBMCs, sampled from a glioma patient treated with radiotherapy, temozolomide or both. CDR3 amino acids: CAHNPLGQGIFNYGYTF. The CDR3 DNA reads TGTGCCCACAACCCACTTGGGCAGGGGATATTTAACTATGGCTACACCTTC.